The table lists the clone carrying this T cell receptor beta chain with many counts. This specimen belongs to a study of T cells in Graves' hyperthyroidism and ophthalmopathy. Germline V CDR1 and CDR2: MNHNY, SVGAGI (reference sequence). The V and J ends lost 5 bases and 1 base respectively, with 13 bases between them. The length of the CDR3 is 15 residues. RNA transcripts yielded amplified TCR beta CDR3 regions. A set of HTBI primers served as the primers for a first-round RT-PCR of the TCR CDR3. One entry per CDR3 protein results from TCRdb running MiXCR on the multiplex PCR reads. This table holds about 59,000 distinct CDR3 sequences, approximately 53% found once.

Sequencing input: blood. The chain is built from TRBV6-6 and TRBJ2-3; a possible D gene is TRBD2 (5 bases). This clonotype was obtained from a woman aged 55-70 years with Graves' ophthalmopathy. The chain's CDR3 is CASSHLGVGTDTQYF. CDR3 coding DNA: TGTGCCAGCAGTCACCTGGGAGTCGGCACAGATACGCAGTATTTT.